This T cell receptor (beta chain) is from a study of human T cells and chemical hapten exposure (dated by TCRdb to about 2021). The study in broad terms: For sensitization, 2% DPC in acetone was applied to a roughly 2 cm by roughly 2 cm area of upper inner arm skin. Throughout the roughly 25-week study period, patients were also given weekly therapeutic DPC doses on the scalp. Patch testing on the upper back used Finn chambers containing 0.01% DPC, with scoring done after 6 days according to International Contact Dermatitis Research Group standards. Most of the patients in the cohort were female, and the cohort covered alopecia areata with under or over 50% scalp involvement, alopecia totalis and alopecia universalis. The libraries were sequenced as a pool, and the TCR yield per sample differed mostly because of small variations in library volumes within the pool. In alopecia patients, the study followed how the peripheral blood TCR repertoire changed in vivo over primary and secondary sensitization to diphenylcyclopropenone (DPC), a hapten. Blood samples were taken from patients before sensitization (week 0) and at 2, 6 and about 24 weeks after DPC sensitization. About 28 alopecia patients gave blood for TCR sequencing at one to four time points (pre-sensitization, 2, 6 and 24 weeks).

There are many counts of this clonotype. The target of this receptor is not known. Qualities for individual bases were not recorded, and no much larger clone is one base off. In light of the paper, this sample's time point label describes: patch test 3, about 24 weeks after DPC sensitization. Read against the paper, the sample's treatment or condition label means: therapeutic diphenylcyclopropenone sensitization with weekly scalp DPC. At every patch-test visit, the blood draw took place before the patch test was put on. Patients were considered eligible if aged 18 to 70, diagnosed with alopecia and deemed suitable for DPC therapy, and patients were excluded if pregnant. Total RNA was extracted from unfractionated whole blood collected in Tempus Blood RNA tubes. Overall results and qualifications from the work: After repeated subsampling, the strength of the expansion versus patch-test correlation and the threshold at which it became significant changed. The number of PT1 expanded TCRs positively correlated with patch test score, significant at thresholds 8, 16 and 32 but not 4. Expanded TCRs formed significantly more large CDR3 similarity clusters than pre-sensitization or healthy control sets, consistent with antigen-driven responses. DPC sensitization did not change the number of TCRs with a frequency above 1 in 1000, and there was no evidence of changes in global repertoire structure. Alopecia, a presumed autoimmune disease, was present in all patients, so the immune response of the patients might differ from that of healthy individuals.

Library construction relied on RACE. Sequencing instrument: NextSeq 500. During library preparation, unique molecular identifiers were attached to individual cDNA molecules so that TCRs could be counted in a quantitative, reproducible way. From each blood RNA sample, both TCR alpha and TCR beta chains were sequenced. The study's processing was this. The median number of TCRs per sample was 95,638, ranging from about 20,000 to 700,000. V, J and CDR3 annotation of the TCR reads was carried out using the Decombinator software suite. To make PS versus PT1 abundance plots, every sample was subsampled to the same number of TCRs (28,000). Expanded TCRs were defined as absent before sensitization and observed at least eight times at the 2-week time point. The public reads were reanalyzed by TCRdb: fastp trimming at Q25, MiXCR alignment, in-frame beta chains only. A single entry per CDR3 protein holds the most common genes and DNA from its merged rows. The V and J calls follow TCRdb's processing rather than the paper's. This sample lists approximately 72,000 distinct CDR3 sequences; around 10% were detected once. The top ten clonotypes cover approximately 1.5% of the sample.

CDR1 and CDR2, per the germline V gene, are SGDLS and YYNGEE. The junction shows trimming of 1 base on V and 2 bases on J, plus 7 bases between the germline ends. The CDR3 measures 13 amino acids from cysteine to phenylalanine. The retained sequence is limited to the CDR3, 39 bases, with the frame set at the first base. The origin of this receptor is a woman between 45 and 65 years old with alopecia areata. Some clones in this sample may be carry-over from other donors' samples. Here the chain combines TRBV9 and TRBJ2-7; the D gene cannot be named for sure. Sequencing used whole blood, obtained in connection with sensitization to the hapten diphenylcyclopropenone (DPC). The nucleotide sequence reads as follows: TGTGCCAGCAGCGTACATGGTGCCTACGAGCAGTACTTC. This gives the protein CASSVHGAYEQYF.